This is a list of T cell receptor beta chains from one sample in a study of blood T cell repertoires in COVID-19. Sequencing used immunoSEQ multiplex PCR; TCRdb keeps in-frame clones, though not all of them. The data show around 200,000 clones, roughly four fifths seen once. The sample was peripheral blood. These receptors all come from a woman aged 35 to 49 with active or convalescent COVID-19. CDR3s leave out the opening cysteine and the closing phenylalanine or tryptophan. Fields, in order: clone size, J gene, V gene, CDR3 protein. A row's size may be missing; if present it is once, few, many or a size class.

. TRBJ1-1 TRBV30 AWSGGQGAVEAF
once TRBJ1-1 TRBV4-2 ASSFPGTVSTEAF
. TRBJ2-5 TRBV30 AWNPGAQETQY
. TRBJ2-7 TRBV5-1 ASSTEGTGASFYEQY
. TRBJ1-3 TRBV4-3 ASSLTTGRGNTIY
once TRBJ1-2 TRBV7-9 ASSLLAGEGGYT
. TRBJ2-3 TRBV7-9 ASTPGDTQY
. TRBJ2-1 TRBV14 ASSQEPVSYNEQF
. TRBJ2-7 TRBV25-1 ASSPWDRGQEQY
. TRBJ1-3 TRBV5-1 ASSVDSYSGNTIY
. TRBJ1-1 TRBV30 AWTRSTEAF
. TRBJ1-4 TRBV15 ATSRDPYVSEKLF
. TRBJ2-3 TRBV7-3 ASSRGLAGGTDTQY
. TRBJ2-7 TRBV27 ASRPRTSGSGEQY
. TRBJ2-4 TRBV19 ASSLVRNIQY
. TRBJ2-1 TRBV24-1 ATSDPSGGAYYNEQF
. TRBJ1-2 TRBV6-5 ASSSPTENYGYT
few TRBJ1-5 TRBV2 ASREDSSNQPQH
. TRBJ1-1 TRBV5-4 ASSFGTKMNTEAF
. TRBJ2-3 TRBV6-2/TRBV6-3 ASSYDRLTDTQY
. TRBJ2-2 TRBV24-1 ATSDPTGSTGELF
. TRBJ1-6 TRBV29-1 SSRTGHNSPLH
. TRBJ1-2 TRBV6-1 ASSEADRNGYT
. TRBJ1-4 TRBV21-1 ASSKARCTNEKLF
. TRBJ1-5 TRBV29-1 SVEYVGRVNQPQH
. TRBJ1-2 TRBV11-3 ASSKDRGTNYGYT
once TRBJ1-5 TRBV6-5 ASSYSRSQPQH
. TRBJ2-7 TRBV27 ASSLAGGTSYEQY
. TRBJ1-2 TRBV3-1/TRBV3-2 ASSLSGGYGYT
. TRBJ1-1 TRBV29-1 SVTRTGVNTEAF
. TRBJ2-4 TRBV4-3 ASSRGTGAKNIQY
. TRBJ2-2 TRBV24-1 ATSDSGNGPGELF
. TRBJ1-2 TRBV7-9 ASSRNNGVYGYT
. TRBJ1-2 TRBV9 ASSVTGTTNYGYT
. TRBJ2-1 TRBV7-8 ASSLEGLAVPYNEQF
few TRBJ2-3 TRBV4-1 ASSQTPIAGFGTDTQY